This TCR beta chain is drawn from a study of blood T cells in healthy people across ages. On the study more broadly: Template switching caught about one barcoded beta molecule for each two T cells.

Study-wide points: PBMCs left unsorted prevented a conclusive naive versus antigen-experienced comparison. A strong correlation was seen between TCR beta diversity and naive T cell percentage. Long-lived donors carried more naive CD4+ cells and greater diversity than aged donors.

This clonotype was seen a handful of times. Its antigen is still unknown. Primers used in a second PCR of roughly 6 to 11 cycles were a sample-barcoded 5' primer and a J-beta primer mix. TCRdb reprocessed the 5' RACE reads with MiXCR, giving one entry per CDR3 protein. The sample carries 1.5 million to 2 million distinct CDR3 sequences, approximately 50% recorded once. Germline V CDR1 and CDR2: SNHLY, FYNNEI. The CDR3 loop spans 13 amino acids. Trimming took 6 bases from V and 4 from J, leaving 13 bases between them. Source material: blood. This rearrangement joins TRBV2 to TRBJ2-7; D is unresolved. The receptor comes from a woman aged 35 to 49 in good health. CDR3: CASRWTDGYEQYF. The CDR3 DNA is TGTGCCAGCAGATGGACGGACGGTTACGAGCAGTACTTC.